Each of the 20 T cell receptor beta chains below was sequenced from the same sample in a study of radiotherapy plus CTLA-4 blockade in lung cancer. Sequencing was performed with immunoSEQ multiplex PCR; in TCRdb, only in-frame clones are kept and a portion is missing. The sample consists of some 70,000 clones, around 79% of them appearing once. The sample was peripheral blood, taken from a patient treated with radiotherapy plus ipilimumab. Source of these receptors: a human donor with non-small cell lung cancer who had a complete response to radiotherapy plus ipilimumab.

The chain couples TRBV6-5 to TRBJ2-2, with D possibly being TRBD2 (8 bases). The CDR3 is 15 residues long. CDR1 is MNHEY and CDR2 is SVGAGI in the germline V gene. V was clipped by 8 bases and J by 4 bases, with 17 bases between them. The CDR3 DNA follows: TGTGCCAGCTGCGGGGGGACAGTCCTCACCGGGGAGCTGTTTTTT. Translated, it gives CASCGGTVLTGELFF.

This clone is labeled as medium-sized. The chain links TRBV5-4 to TRBJ2-1; no reliable D call. The V gene lost 2 bases and the J gene lost 4 bases, with 16 bases spanning the gap. Per germline, CDR1 SGHNT and CDR2 YYREEE (reference sequence). The CDR3 contains 16 residues. CDR3 DNA: TGTGCCAGCAGCTTATTTGGTCTCTTAGGATACAATGAGCAGTTCTTC. Its translation is CASSLFGLLGYNEQFF.

The rearrangement joins TRBV9 to TRBJ2-2; 7 bases line up with TRBD2. From germline, CDR1 is SGDLS and CDR2 YYNGEE. CDR3 length: 15 residues. The trim removed 0 bases at V and 3 bases at J, leaving 2 bases unmatched. DNA for the CDR3: TGTGCCAGCAGCGTAGGGACTAGTTACACCGGGGAGCTGTTTTTT. Amino acids: CASSVGTSYTGELFF.

The chain carries TRBV19 and TRBJ2-6; 9 nucleotides line up with TRBD1. The CDR3 sequence is 14 residues long. Germline lookup yields CDR1 LNHDA and CDR2 SQIVND (reference sequence). V was pared by 1 base and J by 19 bases, with 11 bases of the junction left unmatched. The CDR3 region is CASSIAGTGSVDTF. For the CDR3, the DNA is TGTGCCAGTAGTATAGCCGGGACAGGGTCGGTTGATACTTTC. Variable domain in full (rest from reference TRBV19 and TRBJ2-6): DGGITQSPKYLFRKEGQNVTLSCEQNLNHDAMYWYRQDPGQGLRLIYYSQIVNDFQKGDIAEGYSVSREKKESFPLTVTSAQKNPTAFYLCASSIAGTGSVDTFGAGSRLTVL.

The genes are TRBV21-1 and TRBJ2-7. TRBV21-1 is deemed a pseudogene. There are 17 residues in the CDR3. CDR3 amino acids: CASSKNGIKGQTYEQYV. CDR3 nucleotides: TGTGCCAGCAGCAAAAACGGAATCAAAGGGCAAACCTACGAGCAGTACGTC.

The gene calls are TRBV27 and TRBJ2-1; TRBD2 is a possible D gene (5 bases). V was cut by 3 bases and J by 10 bases, with 10 bases left in between. CDR3 length: 12 residues. CDR1 is MNHEY, CDR2 SMNVEV, per germline (reference sequence). The CDR3 spells CASSFSGREQFF. In DNA, the CDR3 is TGTGCCAGCAGTTTTTCGGGAAGGGAGCAGTTCTTC.

J is TRBJ1-4 and V is TRBV7-9; D uncertain. This CDR3 comprises 15 residues. The germline V and J ends were trimmed by 5 bases and 8 bases, with 18 bases remaining between them. The germline V gene has CDR1 SEHNR and CDR2 FQNEAQ (reference sequence). DNA for the CDR3: TGTGCCAGCAGCACATTAGTGCCGACTGAGGAAAAACTGTTTTTT. Amino acids: CASSTLVPTEEKLFF.

The chain is built from TRBV9 and TRBJ2-3; 12 bases are shared with TRBD2. CDR3 length: 15 amino acids. The germline V gene has CDR1 SGDLS and CDR2 YYNGEE. Trimming removed 4 bases from V and 5 bases from J; junction bases left unmatched: 5. The CDR3 loop is CASSTSLAGGDTQYF. The CDR3 nucleotides are TGTGCCAGCAGCACTTCACTAGCGGGGGGAGATACGCAGTATTTT.

This clone was seen more than once but under ten times. This chain joins TRBV29-1 and TRBJ2-7; 7 nucleotides match TRBD1. CDR1 and CDR2 from the germline V gene are SQVTM and ANQGSEA. The CDR3 runs to 16 residues. V shed 2 bases, J shed 2 bases, and the junction held 12 bases outside the gene matches. The CDR3 DNA sequence: TGCAGCGTTGAAAGAGCCCCGGGACAGTCACCCTACGAGCAGTACGTC. As protein: CSVERAPGQSPYEQYV.

This clone was recorded only once. This rearrangement joins TRBV11-3 to TRBJ2-4; TRBD1 aligns across 10 bases. In germline, CDR1 is SGHNT, CDR2 YENEEA. With V trimmed by 6 bases and J by 0 bases, 14 bases remained unmatched. This CDR3 has 19 amino acids. The CDR3 here is CASSFSGTGVSLAKNIQYF. CDR3 DNA: TGTGCCAGCAGTTTCTCCGGGACAGGGGTGTCCCTAGCCAAAAACATTCAGTACTTC.

CDR3: CASKRGGLNEKLFF. CDR3 in DNA: TGTGCCAGTAAACGGGGCGGGCTTAATGAAAAACTGTTTTTT. The rearrangement uses TRBV19 and TRBJ1-4; possible D gene TRBD1, 5 bases. The CDR3 length is 14 residues. Germline-derived CDR1 and CDR2 are LNHDA and SQIVND (reference sequence). The germline V and J ends were trimmed by 7 bases and 4 bases, with 13 bases remaining between them.

V is TRBV6-1 and J is TRBJ2-7; 9 nucleotides match TRBD1. The germline V gene has CDR1 MNHNS and CDR2 SASEGT. The J segment lost 4 bases and the V segment lost 4 bases, leaving 14 bases of the junction unmatched. The CDR3 is 17 amino acids. The CDR3 protein is CASSVLSAGTGKYEQYF. Here the CDR3 DNA reads TGTGCCAGCAGTGTTTTAAGCGCCGGGACAGGGAAGTACGAGCAGTACTTC.

This clone appeared a single time. The chain carries TRBV6-1 and TRBJ2-2; D possibly matches TRBD1 or TRBD2 (5 bases each). CDR3 length: 16 residues. Trimming removed 4 bases from V and 6 bases from J, with 18 bases in between. Germline V gene data show CDR1 as MNHNS and CDR2 as SASEGT. The CDR3 reads CASSVRPGPPPGELFF. Written as DNA, the CDR3 is TGTGCCAGCAGTGTACGACCGGGACCTCCCCCCGGGGAGCTGTTTTTT.

The genes are TRBV14 and TRBJ1-1, with TRBD1 as a possible D gene (5 bases). The CDR3 extends over 14 amino acids. Germline CDR1 reads SGHDN; CDR2 reads FVKESK. Trimming removed 0 bases at V and 7 bases at J, with 12 bases between. In DNA form, the CDR3 reads TGTGCCAGCAGCCAAGACAGGGTAATTGGTGAAGCTTTCTTT. Translated: CASSQDRVIGEAFF.

The J gene is TRBJ1-1, the V gene TRBV11-2; D is perhaps TRBD1 (5 bases). Germline CDR1 is SGHAT and CDR2 is FQNNGV. This CDR3 comprises 13 residues. V lost 5 bases, J lost 8 bases, and 15 bases lay in between. CDR3 nucleotides: TGTGCCAGCAGCCGGGACTACTTTCAGGAAGCTTTCTTT. Translation gives CASSRDYFQEAFF.

The CDR3 protein is CASSQRGQGRDGYTF. CDR3 nucleotides: TGTGCCAGCAGCCAACGGGGACAGGGGAGGGATGGCTACACCTTC. The V and J genes are TRBV11-1 and TRBJ1-2, with 10 nucleotides matching TRBD1. V dropped 5 bases and J dropped 6; count of bases not matched to a gene: 9. The CDR3 loop spans 15 amino acids. CDR1 is SGHAT, CDR2 FQDESV, per germline (reference sequence).

This sequence joins TRBV5-8 and TRBJ2-2, with no clear D. Germline V CDR1 and CDR2: SGHTS, YDEGEE. This CDR3 spans 14 amino acids. The V end was cut by 2 bases, the J end by 3 bases, with 8 bases between. CDR3 DNA sequence: TGTGCCAGCAGCTTACAATTTTACACCGGGGAGCTGTTTTTT. Translating gives CASSLQFYTGELFF. Full variable domain (outside the CDR3, taken from reference TRBV5-8 and TRBJ2-2): EAGVTQSPTHLIKTRGQQATLRCSPISGHTSVYWYQQALGLGLQFLLWYDEGEERNRGNFPPRFSGRQFPNYSSELNVNALELEDSALYLCASSLQFYTGELFFGEGSRLTVL.

The chain is built from TRBV11-2 and TRBJ2-1; D remains ambiguous. The CDR3 contains 11 residues. Germline assignment: CDR1 SGHAT and CDR2 FQNNGV. V lost 4 bases, J lost 9 bases, and 7 bases lay in between. The CDR3 DNA reads as TGTGCCAGCAGCTCACGTCCTGAGCAGTTCTTC. It translates to CASSSRPEQFF.

The chain joins TRBV5-1 to TRBJ2-7; D might be TRBD1 or TRBD2, each matching 5 bases. The CDR3 has 16 residues. V was clipped by 0 bases and J by 4 bases, with 17 bases between them. CDR1 SGHRS and CDR2 YFSETQ come from the germline V gene. CDR3 bases: TGCGCCAGCAGCTTGGACCCGGGGCTCCTGCCTTACGAGCAGTACTTC. Its translation: CASSLDPGLLPYEQYF.

The chain uses TRBV4-1 and TRBJ1-4; 7 bases agree with TRBD1. Germline V gene lookup returns CDR1 MGHRA and CDR2 YSYEKL. The CDR3 is 17 residues long. With V trimmed by 4 bases and J by 0 bases, 8 bases remained unmatched. The chain's CDR3 is CASSPNPGGATNEKLFF. CDR3 bases: TGCGCCAGCAGCCCTAATCCAGGGGGTGCAACTAATGAAAAACTGTTTTTT.